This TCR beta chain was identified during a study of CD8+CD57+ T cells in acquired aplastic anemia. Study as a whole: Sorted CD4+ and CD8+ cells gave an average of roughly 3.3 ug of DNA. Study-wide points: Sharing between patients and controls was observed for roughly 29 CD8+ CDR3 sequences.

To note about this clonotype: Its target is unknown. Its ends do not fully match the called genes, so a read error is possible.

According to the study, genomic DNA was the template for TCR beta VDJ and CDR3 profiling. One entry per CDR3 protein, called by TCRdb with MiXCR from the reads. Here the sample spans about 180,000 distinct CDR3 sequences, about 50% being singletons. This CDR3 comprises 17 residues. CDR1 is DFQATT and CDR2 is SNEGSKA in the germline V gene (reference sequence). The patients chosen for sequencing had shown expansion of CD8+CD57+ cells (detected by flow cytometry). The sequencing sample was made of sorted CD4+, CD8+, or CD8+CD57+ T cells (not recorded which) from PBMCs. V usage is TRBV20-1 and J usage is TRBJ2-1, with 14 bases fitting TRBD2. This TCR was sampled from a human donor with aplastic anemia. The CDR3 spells CSSPGLAGGGSYNERFF. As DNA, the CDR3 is TGCAGTTCTCCCGGACTAGCGGGGGGCGGCTCCTACAATGAGCGGTTCTTC.